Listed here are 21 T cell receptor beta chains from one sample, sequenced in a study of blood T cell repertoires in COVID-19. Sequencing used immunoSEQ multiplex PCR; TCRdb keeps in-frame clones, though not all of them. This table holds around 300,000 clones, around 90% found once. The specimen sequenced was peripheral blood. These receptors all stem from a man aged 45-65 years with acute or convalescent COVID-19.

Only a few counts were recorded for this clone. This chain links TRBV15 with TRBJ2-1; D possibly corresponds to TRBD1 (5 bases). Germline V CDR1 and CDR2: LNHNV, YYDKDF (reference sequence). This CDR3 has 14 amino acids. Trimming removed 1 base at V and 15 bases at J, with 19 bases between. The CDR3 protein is CATSRAHPGQNLFF. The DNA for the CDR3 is TGTGCCACCAGCAGAGCCCACCCAGGACAAAACCTGTTCTTC.

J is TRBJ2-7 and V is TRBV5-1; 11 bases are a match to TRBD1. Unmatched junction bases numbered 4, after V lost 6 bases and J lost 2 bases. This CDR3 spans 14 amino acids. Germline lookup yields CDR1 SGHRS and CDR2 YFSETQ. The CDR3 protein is CASNMGQGAYEQYF. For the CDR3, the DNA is TGCGCCAGCAACATGGGACAGGGGGCCTACGAGCAGTACTTC.

The CDR3 here is CASSYSRVGGHYGYTF. The CDR3 DNA is TGTGCCAGCAGTTACTCGAGGGTAGGGGGCCACTATGGCTACACCTTC. The gene calls are TRBV6-5 and TRBJ1-2, with 7 bases that match TRBD1. Germline CDR1 MNHEY, CDR2 SVGAGI. The J segment lost 3 bases and the V segment lost 0 bases, leaving 7 bases of the junction unmatched. CDR3 size: 16 residues.

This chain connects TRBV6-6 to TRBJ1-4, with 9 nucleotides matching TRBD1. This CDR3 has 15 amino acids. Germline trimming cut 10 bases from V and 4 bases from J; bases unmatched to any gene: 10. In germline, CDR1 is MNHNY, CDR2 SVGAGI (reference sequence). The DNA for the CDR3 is TGTGCCACCTGGGACAGGGCGCAGGGTAATGAAAAACTGTTTTTT. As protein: CATWDRAQGNEKLFF.

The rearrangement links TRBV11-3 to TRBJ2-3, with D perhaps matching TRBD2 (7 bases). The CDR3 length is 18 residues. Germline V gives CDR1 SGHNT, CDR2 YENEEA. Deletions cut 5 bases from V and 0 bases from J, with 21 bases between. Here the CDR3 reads CASSPGGLAETSTDTQYF. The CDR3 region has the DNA TGTGCCAGCAGCCCGGGGGGCCTAGCGGAGACTAGCACAGATACGCAGTATTTT.

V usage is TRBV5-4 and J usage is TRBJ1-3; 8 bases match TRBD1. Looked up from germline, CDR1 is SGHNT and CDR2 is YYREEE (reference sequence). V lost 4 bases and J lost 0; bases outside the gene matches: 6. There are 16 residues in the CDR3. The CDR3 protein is CASSPLGQVSGNTIYF. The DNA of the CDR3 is TGTGCCAGCAGCCCCCTGGGACAGGTCTCTGGAAACACCATATATTTT.

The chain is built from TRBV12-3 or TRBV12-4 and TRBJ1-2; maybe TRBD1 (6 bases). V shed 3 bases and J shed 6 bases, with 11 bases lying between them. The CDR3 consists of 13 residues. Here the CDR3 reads CASSFRQDDGYTF. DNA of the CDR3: TGTGCCAGCAGTTTTCGACAGGACGATGGCTACACCTTC.

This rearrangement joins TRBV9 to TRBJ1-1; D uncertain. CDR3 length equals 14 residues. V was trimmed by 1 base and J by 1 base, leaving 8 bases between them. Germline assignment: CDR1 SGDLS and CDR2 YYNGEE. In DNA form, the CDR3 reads TGTGCCAGCAGCGTAAAGGGAGGGAACACTGAAGCTTTCTTT. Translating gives CASSVKGGNTEAFF.

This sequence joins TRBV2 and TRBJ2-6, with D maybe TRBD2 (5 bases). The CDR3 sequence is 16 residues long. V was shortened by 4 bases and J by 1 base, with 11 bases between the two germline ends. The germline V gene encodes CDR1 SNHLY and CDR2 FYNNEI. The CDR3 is CASSGIRDSGANVLTF. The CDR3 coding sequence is TGTGCCAGCAGTGGAATTCGGGATTCTGGGGCCAACGTCCTGACTTTC.

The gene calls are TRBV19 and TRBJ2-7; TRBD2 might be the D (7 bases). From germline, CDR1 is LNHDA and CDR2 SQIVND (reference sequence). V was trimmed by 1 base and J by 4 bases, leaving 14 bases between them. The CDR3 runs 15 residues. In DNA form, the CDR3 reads TGTGCCAGTAGTATAGCCCCAGGGGAGGGGTACGAGCAGTACTTC. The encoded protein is CASSIAPGEGYEQYF.

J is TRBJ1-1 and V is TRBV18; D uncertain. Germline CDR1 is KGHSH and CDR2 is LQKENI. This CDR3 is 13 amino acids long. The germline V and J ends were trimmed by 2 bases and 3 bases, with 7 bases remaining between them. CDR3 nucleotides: TGTGCCAGCTCACCAAGTTCGGACACTGAAGCTTTCTTT. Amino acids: CASSPSSDTEAFF.

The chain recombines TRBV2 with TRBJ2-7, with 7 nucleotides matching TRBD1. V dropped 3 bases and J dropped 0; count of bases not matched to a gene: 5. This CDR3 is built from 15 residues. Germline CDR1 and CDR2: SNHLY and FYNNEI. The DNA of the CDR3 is TGTGCCAGCAGTGAGGGACAGTTTTACTCCTACGAGCAGTACTTC. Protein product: CASSEGQFYSYEQYF.

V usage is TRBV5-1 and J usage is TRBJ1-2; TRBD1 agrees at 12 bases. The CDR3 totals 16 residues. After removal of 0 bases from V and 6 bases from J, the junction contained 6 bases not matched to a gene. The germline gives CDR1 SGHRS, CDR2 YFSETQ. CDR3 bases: TGCGCCAGCAGCTTGGACTCCGGGACAGGGGGCAATGGCTACACCTTC. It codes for CASSLDSGTGGNGYTF.

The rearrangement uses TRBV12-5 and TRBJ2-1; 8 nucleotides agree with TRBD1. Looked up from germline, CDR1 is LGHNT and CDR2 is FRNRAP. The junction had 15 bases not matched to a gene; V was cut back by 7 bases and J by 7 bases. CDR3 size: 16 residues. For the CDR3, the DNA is TGTGCTAGTGCCTTTGCCGGGCAGGGGGCTATGAATGAGCAGTTCTTC. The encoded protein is CASAFAGQGAMNEQFF.

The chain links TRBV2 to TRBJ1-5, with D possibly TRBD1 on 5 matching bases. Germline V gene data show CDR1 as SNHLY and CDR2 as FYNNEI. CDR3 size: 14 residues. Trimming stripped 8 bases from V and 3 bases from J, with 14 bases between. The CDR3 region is CASGGERFNQPQHF. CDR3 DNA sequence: TGTGCCAGCGGGGGGGAGAGGTTCAATCAGCCCCAGCATTTT.

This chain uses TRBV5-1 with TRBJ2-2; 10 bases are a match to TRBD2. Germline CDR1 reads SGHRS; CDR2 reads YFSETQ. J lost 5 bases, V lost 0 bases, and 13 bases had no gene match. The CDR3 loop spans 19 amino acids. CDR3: CASSLAKTSGFGGTGELFF. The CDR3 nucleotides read TGCGCCAGCAGCTTGGCCAAGACTAGCGGGTTTGGGGGAACCGGGGAGCTGTTTTTT.

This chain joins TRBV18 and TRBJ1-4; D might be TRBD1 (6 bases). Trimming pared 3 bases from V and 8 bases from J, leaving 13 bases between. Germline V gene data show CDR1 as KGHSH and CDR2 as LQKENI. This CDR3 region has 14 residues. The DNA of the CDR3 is TGTGCCAGCTCACCCCGGGACAATGGCGAAAAACTGTTTTTT. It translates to CASSPRDNGEKLFF.

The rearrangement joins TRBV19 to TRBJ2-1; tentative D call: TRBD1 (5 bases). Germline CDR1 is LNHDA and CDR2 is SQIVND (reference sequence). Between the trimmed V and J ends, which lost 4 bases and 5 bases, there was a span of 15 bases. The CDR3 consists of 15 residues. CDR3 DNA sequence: TGTGCCAGTAGTAATCAGGGTGACCCCCACAATGAGCAGTTCTTC. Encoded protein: CASSNQGDPHNEQFF.

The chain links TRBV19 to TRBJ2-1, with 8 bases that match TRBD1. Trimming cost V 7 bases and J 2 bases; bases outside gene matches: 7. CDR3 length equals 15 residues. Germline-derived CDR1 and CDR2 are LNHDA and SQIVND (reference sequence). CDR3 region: CASTSTGEAYNEQFF. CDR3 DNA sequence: TGTGCCAGTACGTCGACAGGGGAGGCCTACAATGAGCAGTTCTTC.

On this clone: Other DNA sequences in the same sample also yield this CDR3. The CDR3 DNA is TGTGCCAGCAGGACTGTCTCCTACGAGCAGTACTTC. It codes for CASRTVSYEQYF. The rearrangement joins TRBV6-5 to TRBJ2-7; D gene ambiguous. Germline lookup yields CDR1 MNHEY and CDR2 SVGAGI. Trimming pared 6 bases from V and 0 bases from J, leaving 6 bases between. CDR3 length: 12 residues.

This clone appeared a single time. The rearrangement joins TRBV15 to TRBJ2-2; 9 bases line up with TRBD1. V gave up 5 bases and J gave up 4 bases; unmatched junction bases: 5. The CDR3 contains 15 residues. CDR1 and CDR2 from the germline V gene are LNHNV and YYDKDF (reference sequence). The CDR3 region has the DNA TGTGCCACCAGCCCGGACAGGGGTAGCACCGGGGAGCTGTTTTTT. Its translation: CATSPDRGSTGELFF.